The clone carrying this TCR beta chain was picked up many times. Its antigen is unidentified. Ophthalmopathy absent within 18 months of follow-up marked hyperthyroidism as stable. Excluded: other autoimmune disease, uncontrolled infection, pregnancy or lactation. Serum thyroxine and TRAb, along with clinical symptoms, thyroid ultrasound and orbital computed tomography, were what diagnosis relied on. For repertoire sequencing, the TCR beta CDR3 regions were amplified from RNA transcripts. Second-round multiplex PCR came after a first-round RT-PCR that employed HTBI primers. TCRdb itself ran the multiplex PCR reads through MiXCR, one entry per CDR3 protein. This table has 600,000 to 650,000 distinct CDR3 sequences, about a fifth appearing once. This specimen comes from a study of Graves' ophthalmopathy and Graves' hyperthyroidism. The study's findings and limits: Most expanded clonotypes in thyroid above 0.001 frequency also showed up in blood.

Trimming removed 7 bases at V and 9 bases at J, with 21 bases between. This CDR3 has 14 amino acids. Input material: peripheral blood. J is TRBJ2-5 and V is TRBV12-3 or TRBV12-4, with D perhaps being TRBD1 or TRBD2 (5 bases each). This receptor was obtained from a young woman with stable Graves' hyperthyroidism. Some clones in this sample may be carry-over from other donors' samples. In DNA form, the CDR3 reads TGTGCCAGCACCCGAGGCCGGGACGGGATGTCCCAGTACTTC. It is translated as CASTRGRDGMSQYF.